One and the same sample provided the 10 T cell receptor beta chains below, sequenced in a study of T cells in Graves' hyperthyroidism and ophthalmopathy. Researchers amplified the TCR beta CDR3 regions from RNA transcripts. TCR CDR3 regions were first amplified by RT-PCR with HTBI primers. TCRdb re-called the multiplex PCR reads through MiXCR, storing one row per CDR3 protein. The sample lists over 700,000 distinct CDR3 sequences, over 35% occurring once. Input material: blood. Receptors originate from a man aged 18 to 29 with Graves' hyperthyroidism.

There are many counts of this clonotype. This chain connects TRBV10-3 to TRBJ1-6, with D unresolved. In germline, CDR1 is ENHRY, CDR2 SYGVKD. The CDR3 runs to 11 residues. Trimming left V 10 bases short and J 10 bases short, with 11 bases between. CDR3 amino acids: CATAKGSPLHF. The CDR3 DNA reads TGTGCCACCGCTAAAGGGTCACCCCTCCACTTT.

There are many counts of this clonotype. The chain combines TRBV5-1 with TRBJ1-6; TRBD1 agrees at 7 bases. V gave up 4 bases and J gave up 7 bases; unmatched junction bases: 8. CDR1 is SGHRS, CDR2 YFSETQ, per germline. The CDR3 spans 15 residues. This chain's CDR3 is CASSPQGQRNSPLHF. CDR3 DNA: TGCGCCAGCAGCCCCCAGGGACAGCGAAATTCACCCCTCCACTTT.

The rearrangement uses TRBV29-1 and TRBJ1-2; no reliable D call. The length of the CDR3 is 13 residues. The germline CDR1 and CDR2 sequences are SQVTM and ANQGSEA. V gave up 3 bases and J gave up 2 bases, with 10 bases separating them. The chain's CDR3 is CSVDRQINYGYTF. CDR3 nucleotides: TGCAGCGTTGATCGGCAGATCAACTATGGCTACACCTTC.

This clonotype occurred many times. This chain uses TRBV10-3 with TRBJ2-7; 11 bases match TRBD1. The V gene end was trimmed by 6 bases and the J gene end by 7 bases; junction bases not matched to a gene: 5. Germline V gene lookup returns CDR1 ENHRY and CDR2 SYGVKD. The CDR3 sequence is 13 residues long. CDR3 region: CAIRGQGGREQYF. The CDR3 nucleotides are TGTGCCATCAGGGGACAGGGGGGTAGGGAGCAGTACTTC.

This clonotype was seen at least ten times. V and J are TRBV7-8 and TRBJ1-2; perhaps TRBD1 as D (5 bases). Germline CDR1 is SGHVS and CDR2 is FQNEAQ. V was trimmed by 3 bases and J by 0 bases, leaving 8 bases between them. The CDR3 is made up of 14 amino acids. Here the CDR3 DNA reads TGTGCCAGCAGCTTCGACAGAGCTAACTATGGCTACACCTTC. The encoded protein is CASSFDRANYGYTF.

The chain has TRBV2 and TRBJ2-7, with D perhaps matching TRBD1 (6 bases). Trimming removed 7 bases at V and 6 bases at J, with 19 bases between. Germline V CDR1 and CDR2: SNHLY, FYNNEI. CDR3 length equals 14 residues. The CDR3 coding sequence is TGTGCCAGCAAGCTTACAGGGTCCCCCGGCGAGCAGTACTTC. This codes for CASKLTGSPGEQYF.

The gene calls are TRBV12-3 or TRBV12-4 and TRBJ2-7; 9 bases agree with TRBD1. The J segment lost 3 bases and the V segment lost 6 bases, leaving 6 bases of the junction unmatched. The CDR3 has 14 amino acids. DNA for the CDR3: TGTGCCAGCAGAACCGGACAGGGGTTCTACGAGCAGTACTTC. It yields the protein CASRTGQGFYEQYF.

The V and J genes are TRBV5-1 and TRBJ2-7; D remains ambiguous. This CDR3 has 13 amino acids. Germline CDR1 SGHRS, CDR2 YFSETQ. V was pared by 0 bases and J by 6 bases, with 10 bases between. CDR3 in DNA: TGCGCCAGCAGCTTGGCCGGCTCCCCCGAGCAGTACTTC. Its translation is CASSLAGSPEQYF.

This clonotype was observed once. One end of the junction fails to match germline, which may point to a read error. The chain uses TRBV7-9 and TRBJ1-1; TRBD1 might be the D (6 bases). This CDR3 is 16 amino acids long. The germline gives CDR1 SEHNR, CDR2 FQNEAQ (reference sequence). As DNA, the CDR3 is TGTGCCGGCAGCTTAACGGGGGCCAAAATGAACACTGAAGCTTTCTTT. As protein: CAGSLTGAKMNTEAFF.

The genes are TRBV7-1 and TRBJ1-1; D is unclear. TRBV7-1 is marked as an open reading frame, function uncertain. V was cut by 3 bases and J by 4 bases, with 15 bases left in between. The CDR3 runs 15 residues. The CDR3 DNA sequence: TGTGCCAGCAGCTCGCCAGAGGGTTTGAGCACTGAAGCTTTCTTT. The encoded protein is CASSSPEGLSTEAFF.